This paragraph covers one T cell receptor (beta chain) sequence. The antigen remains unidentified. The junction shows a germline mismatch at one end, possibly a read error. These data are taken from a study of tumor-infiltrating lymphocytes in primary liver carcinoma. Study context: Tumor stage was T1-T3 N0M0, and tumor size was roughly 4 to 10 cm across. Notes on the study in general: Among the pair types, tumor region pairs showed more overlap than tumor-adjacent and tumor-blood pairs. No comparison of CD4+ and CD8+ repertoires was made, since the samples were bulk unsorted.

Making TCR beta cDNA involved around 520 ng total RNA and a constant-region primer. ARM-PCR, slightly modified, supplied the TCR beta libraries through three nested multiplex PCR rounds. The two initial PCR rounds, roughly 10 cycles each, used TRBV1-TRBV30 forward and C-beta reverse primers. TCRdb independently ran MiXCR on the multiplex PCR reads; one entry per CDR3 protein. The sample gives fewer than 350,000 distinct CDR3 sequences, almost 65% of which show up once; about 6.5% is in the top ten. It was unsorted whole blood that yielded blood RNA, and germline DNA was also extracted. Patients showed chronic HBV infection and an absence of prior treatment. The V gene's germline CDR1 is SGHAT and CDR2 FQNNGV. The CDR3 totals 14 residues.

This receptor was obtained from a man aged 40-49 years with primary liver carcinoma and hepatitis B virus infection. Sequenced material: peripheral blood. This chain links TRBV11-2 with TRBJ1-1; TRBD1 is a possible D gene (5 bases). This CDR3 is CASIDGGANTEAFF. CDR3 bases: TGCGCCAGCATCGACGGGGGAGCGAACACTGAAGCTTTCTTT.